Described below is a single TCR beta chain sequence and its context. The data were taken from a study of response to subunit inactivated influenza vaccine. V lost 4 bases to trimming and J lost 9 bases, with 19 bases between them. The CDR3 consists of 15 residues. CDR1 is MDHEN, CDR2 SYDVKM, per germline. A single record per CDR3 protein comes from TCRdb applying MiXCR to the RT-PCR reads. Among roughly 650,000 distinct CDR3 sequences, around 15% were seen once, and the ten largest hold roughly 7.2%. The receptor comes from a man between 45 and 60 years old who received an inactivated influenza vaccine. The material was PBMCs from blood, obtained roughly 15 days before vaccination. V gene TRBV28 combines with J gene TRBJ2-1, with a possible D match to TRBD2 (7 bases). The CDR3 region has the DNA TGTGCCAGCAGTTCGTTCCAACGGGGGGCCGGTGAGCAGTTCTTC. Its translation is CASSSFQRGAGEQFF.